A single sample is the source of the 30 T cell receptor beta chains below, sequenced in a study of shared clonotypes between healthy human individuals. Measured with immunoSEQ multiplex PCR; TCRdb has only the in-frame clones, and not every one. The data show roughly 2.6 million clones, with around 90% seen just once and about 0.13% held by the top ten. The sequenced material came from naive CD4+ T cells sorted from blood. The subset denotes: CD45RA+ positively selected. These receptors came from a man younger than 30 in good health.

The J gene is TRBJ1-3, the V gene TRBV2; a weak D match, TRBD1 (6 bases). Trimming removed 8 bases at V and 0 bases at J, with 14 bases between. Per the germline V gene, CDR1 is SNHLY and CDR2 is FYNNEI. The CDR3 totals 15 residues. The CDR3 loop is CASGSQGFSGNTIYF. The CDR3 nucleotides are TGTGCCAGCGGATCACAGGGTTTCTCTGGAAACACCATATATTTT.

The V gene is TRBV7-9, the J gene TRBJ2-7; the D gene is possibly TRBD1 (6 bases). Germline V gene lookup returns CDR1 SEHNR and CDR2 FQNEAQ (reference sequence). The CDR3 sequence is 16 residues long. V shed 1 base and J shed 2 bases, with 15 bases lying between them. CDR3 coding DNA: TGTGCCAGCAGCTTAGGGGGCTCCAGGGGCACCTACGAGCAGTACTTC. It codes for CASSLGGSRGTYEQYF.

Details on this clone: Other DNA sequences within the sample encode an identical CDR3. The CDR3 DNA reads as TGTGCCAGCTCACCTTTAGCGGGAGGACCCACAGATACGCAGTATTTT. It translates to CASSPLAGGPTDTQYF. The J gene is TRBJ2-3, the V gene TRBV18; 10 bases agree with TRBD2. The CDR3 totals 16 residues. Germline CDR1 is KGHSH and CDR2 is LQKENI. The trim removed 3 bases at V and 2 bases at J, leaving 5 bases unmatched.

This clone occurred once. The chain has TRBV5-1 and TRBJ1-2, with D unresolved. CDR1 and CDR2 (germline): SGHRS, YFSETQ. The CDR3 covers 13 residues. V lost 1 base to trimming and J lost 5 bases, with 9 bases between them. CDR3 nucleotides: TGCGCCAGCAGCTTGCCAGACGGTTATGGCTACACCTTC. Encoded protein: CASSLPDGYGYTF.

This chain links TRBV30 with TRBJ1-6, with D maybe TRBD1 (5 bases). This CDR3 spans 12 amino acids. Trimming stripped 3 bases from V and 11 bases from J, with 11 bases between. Germline V CDR1 and CDR2: GTSNPN, SVGIG (reference sequence). The CDR3 reads CAWRAGIPPLHF. In nucleotides, the CDR3 is TGTGCCTGGAGGGCAGGGATTCCACCCCTCCACTTT.

This clone was seen a few times. J is TRBJ1-5 and V is TRBV18, with D unresolved. Germline assignment: CDR1 KGHSH and CDR2 LQKENI. V lost 4 bases and J 8 bases, leaving 15 bases between the germline ends. CDR3 size: 14 residues. Here the CDR3 DNA reads TGTGCCAGCTCACGCGATGGGCTTAGAGAGCCCCAGCATTTT. This gives the protein CASSRDGLREPQHF.

V gene TRBV5-1 combines with J gene TRBJ2-3, with D possibly matching TRBD1 (5 bases). CDR3 length: 14 amino acids. V gave up 2 bases and J gave up 5 bases, with 12 bases separating them. Germline V gene data show CDR1 as SGHRS and CDR2 as YFSETQ. Here the CDR3 reads CASSFAEGVDTQYF. The CDR3 DNA reads as TGCGCCAGCAGCTTCGCTGAAGGGGTAGATACGCAGTATTTT.

The chain recombines TRBV23-1 with TRBJ1-6; D call uncertain. TRBV23-1 is an open reading frame, and its role is uncertain. Trimming took off 7 bases at V and 0 bases at J, with 25 bases between the two ends. The length of the CDR3 is 20 residues. CDR3 loop: CASNIVPVLAFSSYNSPLHF. The CDR3 region has the DNA TGCGCCAGCAACATAGTTCCGGTCCTCGCCTTTAGCTCCTATAATTCACCCCTCCACTTT.

The gene calls are TRBV9 and TRBJ2-2; tentatively, D is TRBD1 (6 bases). The CDR3 has 14 residues. The V gene's germline CDR1 is SGDLS and CDR2 YYNGEE. Between the trimmed V and J ends, which lost 4 bases and 4 bases, there was a span of 11 bases. CDR3 nucleotides: TGTGCCAGCAGCCCCTCAGGGGTCACCGGGGAGCTGTTTTTT. It translates to CASSPSGVTGELFF.

The J gene is TRBJ1-6, the V gene TRBV10-3; 9 bases agree with TRBD1. The CDR3 consists of 14 residues. Per the germline V gene, CDR1 is ENHRY and CDR2 is SYGVKD. After removal of 11 bases from V and 7 bases from J, the junction contained 9 bases not matched to a gene. The CDR3 DNA is TGTGCCTCTTACCCCGGGACAGGGAATTCACCCCTCCACTTT. Encoded protein: CASYPGTGNSPLHF.

The sample holds a few counts of this clone. V and J are TRBV19 and TRBJ2-6; no clear D. The CDR3 extends over 13 amino acids. V was trimmed by 6 bases and J by 2 bases, leaving 5 bases between them. Germline values: CDR1 LNHDA, CDR2 SQIVND (reference sequence). The CDR3 region is CASRQTGANVLTF. The DNA of the CDR3 is TGTGCCAGTAGACAGACTGGGGCCAACGTCCTGACTTTC.

This sequence joins TRBV21-1 and TRBJ2-1; whether TRBD2, the table's D call, matches the DNA was not checked. TRBV21-1 is termed a pseudogene. The CDR3 has 17 amino acids. CDR3 protein: CASSKALGLAANNEQFF. CDR3 sequence (DNA): TGTGCCAGCAGCAAAGCCCTTGGACTAGCGGCGAACAATGAGCAGTTCTTC.

This chain connects TRBV7-8 to TRBJ2-7; D is ambiguous. V shed 6 bases and J shed 3 bases, with 18 bases lying between them. Germline V gene sequence: CDR1 SGHVS, CDR2 FQNEAQ. The CDR3 covers 15 residues. The DNA of the CDR3 is TGTGCCAGCAGACTTACGACCGGGCAAGGCTACGAGCAGTACTTC. This codes for CASRLTTGQGYEQYF.

V and J are TRBV7-3 and TRBJ2-2; TRBD2 might be the D (6 bases). Germline V gives CDR1 SGHTA, CDR2 FQGTGA. The CDR3 is made up of 19 amino acids. V was cut by 3 bases and J by 4 bases, with 24 bases left in between. The CDR3: CASSFSKGGIKGGTGELFF. The CDR3 nucleotides read TGTGCCAGCAGCTTTTCTAAAGGCGGGATCAAAGGAGGCACCGGGGAGCTGTTTTTT.

The chain joins TRBV5-3 to TRBJ1-3; D possibly corresponds to TRBD1 (6 bases). TRBV5-3 is classed as an ORF, of uncertain function. With 4 bases removed from V and 0 bases from J, the gap between germline ends came to 17 bases. The CDR3 totals 17 residues. Written as DNA, the CDR3 is TGTGCCAGAAGCCTTGGAAGGCAGGGGTACTCTGGAAACACCATATATTTT. It yields the protein CARSLGRQGYSGNTIYF.

The V and J genes are TRBV12-5 and TRBJ2-3; TRBD2 aligns across 15 bases. The CDR3 is 17 residues long. Germline CDR1 reads LGHNT; CDR2 reads FRNRAP. Losses at the gene ends were 5 bases for V and 3 bases for J; bases not matched to a gene: 6. CDR3 region: CASGLGLAGGRTDTQYF. CDR3 DNA: TGTGCTAGTGGTCTAGGACTAGCGGGAGGGAGAACAGATACGCAGTATTTT.

This chain joins TRBV5-1 and TRBJ2-5, with 7 bases lining up with TRBD1. V shed 1 base, J shed 2 bases, and the junction held 5 bases outside the gene matches. The CDR3 extends over 15 amino acids. CDR1 and CDR2 (germline): SGHRS, YFSETQ. For the CDR3, the DNA is TGCGCCAGCAGCTTGATGGGACAGTCTCAAGAGACCCAGTACTTC. This sequence encodes CASSLMGQSQETQYF.

The gene calls are TRBV2 and TRBJ2-3; TRBD2 aligns across 9 bases. There are 14 residues in the CDR3. From germline, CDR1 is SNHLY and CDR2 FYNNEI. The V and J ends lost 7 bases and 9 bases, in that order; junction bases with no gene match: 11. In nucleotides, the CDR3 is TGTGCCAGCAAGGAGGCGGGAGGGATTCAAACGCAGTATTTT. Translated, it gives CASKEAGGIQTQYF.

The chain recombines TRBV30 with TRBJ2-4, with D possibly TRBD1 on 6 matching bases. The CDR3 length is 12 residues. Trimming stripped 4 bases from V and 5 bases from J, with 9 bases between. CDR1 is GTSNPN and CDR2 is SVGIG in the germline V gene (reference sequence). The CDR3 reads CAWNPGENIQYF. Written as DNA, the CDR3 is TGTGCCTGGAATCCAGGGGAAAACATTCAGTACTTC. Supplemented by reference TRBV30 and TRBJ2-4, the full variable domain reads SQTIHQWPATLVQPVGSPLSLECTVEGTSNPNLYWYRQAAGRGLQLLFYSVGIGQISSEVPQNLSASRPQDRQFILSSKKLLLSDSGFYLCAWNPGENIQYFGAGTRLSVL.

The sample holds one count of this clone. The chain recombines TRBV6-6 with TRBJ2-7; TRBD1 matches 9 bases. V gave up 5 bases and J gave up 4 bases; unmatched junction bases: 6. CDR1 is MNHNY, CDR2 SVGAGI, per germline (reference sequence). This CDR3 has 14 residues. CDR3 protein: CASSAWTGEYEQYF. The CDR3 DNA follows: TGTGCCAGCAGTGCGTGGACAGGGGAATACGAGCAGTACTTC.

About this clone: Other DNA sequences in this sample translate to the same CDR3. The chain combines TRBV7-2 with TRBJ1-2; 7 nucleotides align to TRBD1. V trimming: 5 bases; J trimming: 3 bases; junction bases outside the gene matches: 3. This CDR3 has 13 residues. The germline gives CDR1 SGHTA, CDR2 FQGNSA. The CDR3 here is CASSPQGDYGYTF. CDR3 nucleotide sequence: TGTGCCAGCAGCCCTCAGGGGGACTATGGCTACACCTTC.

The J gene is TRBJ2-5, the V gene TRBV5-6, with D unresolved. The ends were cut back, 4 bases at V and 5 bases at J, with 9 bases in the middle. Looked up from germline, CDR1 is SGHDT and CDR2 is YYEEEE. The CDR3 covers 12 residues. CDR3 protein: CASSPGRETQYF. Here the CDR3 DNA reads TGTGCCAGCAGCCCCGGCCGGGAGACCCAGTACTTC.

The rearrangement joins TRBV18 to TRBJ2-7; D is possibly TRBD1 (6 bases). Between the trimmed V and J ends, which lost 3 bases and 5 bases, there was a span of 17 bases. The V gene's germline CDR1 is KGHSH and CDR2 LQKENI. This CDR3 has 15 residues. The CDR3 DNA is TGTGCCAGCTCACCGTCCGGGACGAGGGGGAACGAGCAGTACTTC. Its protein is CASSPSGTRGNEQYF.

This clone has a single count. V and J are TRBV10-2 and TRBJ2-5, with 7 bases fitting TRBD2. From germline, CDR1 is WSHSY and CDR2 SAAADI. The CDR3 spans 14 residues. Losses at the gene ends were 1 base for V and 2 bases for J; bases not matched to a gene: 1. The CDR3 DNA reads as TGCGCCAGCAGTGAGTGGGGGGGTCAAGAGACCCAGTACTTC. It is translated as CASSEWGGQETQYF.

The chain uses TRBV28 and TRBJ1-1; D is ambiguous. CDR1 is MDHEN, CDR2 SYDVKM, per germline. Between the trimmed V and J ends, which lost 2 bases and 9 bases, there was a span of 7 bases. The CDR3 is 11 residues long. CDR3 sequence: CASSLGVQAFF. The CDR3 DNA follows: TGTGCCAGCAGTTTAGGAGTTCAAGCTTTCTTT.

The gene calls are TRBV19 and TRBJ1-6, with TRBD1 as a possible D gene (6 bases). V gave up 7 bases and J gave up 6 bases, with 16 bases separating them. CDR1 LNHDA and CDR2 SQIVND come from the germline V gene (reference sequence). The CDR3 is 15 amino acids. The CDR3: CASTPGGGINSPLHF. DNA for the CDR3: TGTGCCAGTACTCCGGGAGGGGGGATTAATTCACCCCTCCACTTT.

This chain joins TRBV6-5 and TRBJ2-7; TRBD1 agrees at 9 bases. Per germline, CDR1 MNHEY and CDR2 SVGAGI. With 6 bases clipped from V and 5 bases from J, the junction kept 8 bases outside the gene matches. CDR3 length: 14 amino acids. CDR3 residues: CASSRTGVVNEQYF. The CDR3, as DNA: TGTGCCAGCAGCAGGACAGGGGTAGTAAACGAGCAGTACTTC.

The V gene is TRBV6-1, the J gene TRBJ1-3; TRBD1 matches at 7 bases. CDR1 and CDR2 (germline): MNHNS, SASEGT. V lost 0 bases to trimming and J lost 11 bases; unmatched junction nucleotides: 10. The CDR3 runs to 15 residues. The CDR3 bases are TGTGCCAGCAGTGAAGCGATGACAGGGTTGGCTTCCATATATTTT. This gives the protein CASSEAMTGLASIYF.

In DNA form, the CDR3 reads TGTGCCAGCAGGGATACAAGTTCGGGGTACACCGGGGAGCTGTTTTTT. Amino acid sequence: CASRDTSSGYTGELFF. This chain links TRBV2 with TRBJ2-2; possible D gene TRBD2, 5 bases. The CDR3 length is 16 residues. Germline CDR1 SNHLY, CDR2 FYNNEI. Trimming took off 6 bases at V and 3 bases at J, with 17 bases between the two ends. The full variable domain, completed using reference TRBV2 and TRBJ2-2, is EPEVTQTPSHQVTQMGQEVILRCVPISNHLYFYWYRQILGQKVEFLVSFYNNEISEKSEIFDDQFSVERPDGSNFTLKIRSTKLEDSAMYFCASRDTSSGYTGELFFGEGSRLTVL.

This clone was seen a single time. CDR3 region: CAISETSGGGNQPQHF. CDR3 coding DNA: TGTGCCATCAGTGAAACCTCAGGGGGTGGCAATCAGCCCCAGCATTTT. The chain carries TRBV10-3 and TRBJ1-5, with 7 bases identical to TRBD1. J gave up 2 bases and V 3 bases, and 7 bases lay outside the gene matches. The CDR3 consists of 16 residues. CDR1 and CDR2 (germline): ENHRY, SYGVKD.